Following are 4 T cell receptor beta chains from one sample sequenced in a study of T cell responses to AZD1222 COVID-19 vaccine. Data came from immunoSEQ multiplex PCR; TCRdb stores just in-frame clones and leaves some out. Of roughly 100,000 clones listed, about 88% are singletons. Source: peripheral blood, taken 28 days after the second AZD1222 dose. The receptors come from an adult who received the AZD1222 COVID-19 vaccine.

This clone was counted between two and nine times. V usage is TRBV27 and J usage is TRBJ2-5; D ambiguous. There are 12 residues in the CDR3. Germline V gives CDR1 MNHEY, CDR2 SMNVEV (reference sequence). V lost 8 bases, J lost 4 bases, and 11 bases lay in between. In DNA form, the CDR3 reads TGTGCCAGCGGATTAAGTCGAGAGACCCAGTACTTC. It codes for CASGLSRETQYF.

The J gene is TRBJ2-7, the V gene TRBV5-8; D is ambiguous. There are 13 residues in the CDR3. Trimming cost V 1 base and J 3 bases, with 8 bases left between them. Germline CDR1 and CDR2: SGHTS and YDEGEE. CDR3 bases: TGTGCCAGCAGCTTGAGCCAGAACTACGAGCAGTACTTC. Its protein is CASSLSQNYEQYF.

The chain is built from TRBV28 and TRBJ2-7; no clear D. The V and J ends lost 4 bases and 7 bases respectively, with 11 bases between them. The CDR3 runs 12 residues. CDR1 is MDHEN and CDR2 is SYDVKM in the germline V gene. CDR3 loop: CASSSPISEQYF. The DNA for the CDR3 is TGTGCCAGCAGTTCTCCCATTAGTGAGCAGTACTTC.

This chain links TRBV6-5 with TRBJ2-1, with TRBD2 identical over 8 bases. Germline-derived CDR1 and CDR2 are MNHEY and SVGAGI. V trimming: 6 bases; J trimming: 6 bases; junction bases outside the gene matches: 7. CDR3 length: 14 amino acids. CDR3 in amino acids: CASRKREPFNEQFF. The CDR3 region has the DNA TGTGCCAGCAGGAAGCGGGAGCCCTTCAATGAGCAGTTCTTC.